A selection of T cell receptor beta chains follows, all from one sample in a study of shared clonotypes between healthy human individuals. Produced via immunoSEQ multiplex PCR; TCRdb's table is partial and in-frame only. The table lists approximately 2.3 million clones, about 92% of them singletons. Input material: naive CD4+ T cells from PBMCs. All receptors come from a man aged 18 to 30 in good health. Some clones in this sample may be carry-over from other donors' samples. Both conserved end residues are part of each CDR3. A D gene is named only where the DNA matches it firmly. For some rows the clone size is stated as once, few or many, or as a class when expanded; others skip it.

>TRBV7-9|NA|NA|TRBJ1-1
TGTGCCAGCAGCTTAGTTCTGGAACCCCCGAACACTGAAGCTTTCTTT
CASSLVLEPPNTEAFF
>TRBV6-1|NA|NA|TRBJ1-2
TGTGCCAGCAGGTGGGCCGGGGTGGATGGCTACACCTTC
CASRWAGVDGYTF
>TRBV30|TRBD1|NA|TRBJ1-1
TGTGCCTGGGTGAGGACAGGGGGTGTTACTGAAGCTTTCTTT
CAWVRTGGVTEAFF
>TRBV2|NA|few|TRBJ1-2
TGTGCCAGCAGTGATATCGTGCAGGGCTATGGCTACACCTTC
CASSDIVQGYGYTF
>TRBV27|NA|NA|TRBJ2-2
TGTGCCAGCAGTTCTTACCTAAGGACAGGGAGGGCCGGGGAGCTGTTTTTT
CASSSYLRTGRAGELFF
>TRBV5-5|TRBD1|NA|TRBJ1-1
TGTGCCAGCAGCTTTCTTCCAGGACAGGGTTTGTCTGAAGCTTTCTTT
CASSFLPGQGLSEAFF
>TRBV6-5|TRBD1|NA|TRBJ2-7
TGTGCCAGCAGTTACAGGTTCGGCAGGGGGCAGGGCGAGCAGTACTTC
CASSYRFGRGQGEQYF
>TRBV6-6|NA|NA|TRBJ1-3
TGTGCCAGCCGTATGGGGGACTCTGGAAACACCATATATTTT
CASRMGDSGNTIYF
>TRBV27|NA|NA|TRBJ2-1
TGTGCCAGCAGTCACCCCCTGCGGCAGGGGTCCCTCAGCTCCTACAATGAGCAGTTCTTC
CASSHPLRQGSLSSYNEQFF
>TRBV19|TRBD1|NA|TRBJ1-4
TGTGCCAGTAGTTCGACAGGGCGGCAGGAAAAACTGTTTTTT
CASSSTGRQEKLFF
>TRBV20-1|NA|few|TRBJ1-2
TGCAGTGCTAGAGGTGACCTCGCCCACACCTTC
CSARGDLAHTF
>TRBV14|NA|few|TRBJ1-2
TGTGCCAGCAGCCCGACCCCGTATGGCTACACCTTC
CASSPTPYGYTF
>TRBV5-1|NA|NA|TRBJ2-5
TGCGCCAGCACGCGACAGACGGGGGACACAGAGACCCAGTACTTC
CASTRQTGDTETQYF
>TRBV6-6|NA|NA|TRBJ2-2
TGTGCCAGCAAACCTGGGCCCTCCACACCCGGGGAGCTGTTTTTT
CASKPGPSTPGELFF
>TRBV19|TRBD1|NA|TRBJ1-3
TGTGCCAGTAGTATGCGGGACAGCCCCGCTACTGGAAACACCATATATTTT
CASSMRDSPATGNTIYF